This T cell receptor (beta chain) was recorded in a study of T cells in tuberculosis. TCRdb's copy holds only in-frame clones and misses some; the assay was immunoSEQ multiplex PCR. The sample carries 25,000 to 35,000 clones, 95% to 96% recorded once. Germline lookup yields CDR1 SGHAT and CDR2 FQNNGV. The CDR3 runs 12 residues. The germline V and J ends were trimmed by 5 bases and 9 bases, with 11 bases remaining between them. The receptor's source is a donor between 10 and 35 years old with latent tuberculosis or without tuberculosis infection. The genes are TRBV11-2 and TRBJ2-1; no reliable D call. Sequenced input: PBMCs. The CDR3 DNA sequence: TGTGCCAGCAGCCTGGCCGCGGCTGAGCAGTTCTTC. The encoded protein is CASSLAAAEQFF.